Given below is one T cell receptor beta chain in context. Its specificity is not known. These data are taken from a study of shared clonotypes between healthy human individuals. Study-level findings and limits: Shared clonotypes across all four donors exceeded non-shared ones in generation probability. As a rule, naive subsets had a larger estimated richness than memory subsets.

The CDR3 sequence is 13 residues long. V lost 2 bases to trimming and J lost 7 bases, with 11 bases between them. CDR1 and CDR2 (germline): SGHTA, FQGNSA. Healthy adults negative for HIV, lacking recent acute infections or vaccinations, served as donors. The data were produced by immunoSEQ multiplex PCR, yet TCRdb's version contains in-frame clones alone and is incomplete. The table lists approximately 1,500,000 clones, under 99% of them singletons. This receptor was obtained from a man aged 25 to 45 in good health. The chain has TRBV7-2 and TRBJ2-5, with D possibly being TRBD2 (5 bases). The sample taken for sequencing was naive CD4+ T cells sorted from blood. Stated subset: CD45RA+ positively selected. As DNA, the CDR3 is TGTGCCAGCAGCTTATTGGGGAGTGGGACCCAGTACTTC. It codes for CASSLLGSGTQYF.